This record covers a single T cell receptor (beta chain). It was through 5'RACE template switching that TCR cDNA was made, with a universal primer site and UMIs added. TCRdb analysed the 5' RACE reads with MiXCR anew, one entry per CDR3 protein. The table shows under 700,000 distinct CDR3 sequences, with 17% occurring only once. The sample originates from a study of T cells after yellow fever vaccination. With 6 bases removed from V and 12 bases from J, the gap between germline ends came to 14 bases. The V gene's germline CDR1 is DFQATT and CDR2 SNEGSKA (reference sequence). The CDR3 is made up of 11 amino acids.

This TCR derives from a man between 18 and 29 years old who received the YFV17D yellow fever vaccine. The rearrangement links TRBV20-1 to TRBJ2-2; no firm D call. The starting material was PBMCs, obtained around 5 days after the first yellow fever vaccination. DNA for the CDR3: TGCAGTGCGGTCGACCAGAGGAAGCTGTTTTTT. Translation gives CSAVDQRKLFF.